These 32 T cell receptor beta chains were all obtained from the same sample, sequenced in a study of blood T cell repertoires in COVID-19. Sequencing used immunoSEQ multiplex PCR; TCRdb keeps in-frame clones, though not all of them. The sample holds tens of thousands of clones; about 86% are singletons and the top ten take about a sixth. The sample taken for sequencing was peripheral blood. These receptors came from an older woman with acute or convalescent COVID-19.

The V call is TRBV29-1, the J call TRBJ2-1; 8 bases agree with TRBD2. V trimming: 6 bases; J trimming: 0 bases; junction bases outside the gene matches: 13. CDR1 and CDR2 from the germline V gene are SQVTM and ANQGSEA. CDR3 length: 17 amino acids. The chain's CDR3 is CSVIGTRAGASYNEQFF. CDR3 in DNA: TGCAGCGTAATAGGTACCAGAGCGGGAGCCTCCTACAATGAGCAGTTCTTC.

This clone is a singleton in its sample. The V call is TRBV4-3, the J call TRBJ1-3; D is unresolved. The CDR3 sequence is 14 residues long. The germline V gene has CDR1 LGHNA and CDR2 YSLEER. The V gene lost 2 bases and the J gene lost 4 bases, with 9 bases spanning the gap. This chain's CDR3 is CASSQWADGNTIYF. The CDR3 DNA reads TGCGCCAGCAGCCAATGGGCCGACGGAAACACCATATATTTT.

CDR3 amino acids: CASSQDSGGRLAFF. The CDR3 nucleotides are TGCGCCAGCAGCCAAGATTCGGGGGGCAGGTTAGCTTTCTTT. J is TRBJ1-1 and V is TRBV4-3; D may be TRBD1 (6 bases). V was clipped by 0 bases and J by 10 bases, with 15 bases between them. CDR1 is LGHNA, CDR2 YSLEER, per germline. This CDR3 contains 14 residues.

The CDR3 sequence: CASSGTVNNSPLHF. CDR3 nucleotides: TGTGCCAGCAGTGGGACAGTTAATAATTCACCCCTCCACTTT. The chain recombines TRBV2 with TRBJ1-6; tentative D call: TRBD1 (6 bases). From germline, CDR1 is SNHLY and CDR2 FYNNEI. The CDR3 sequence is 14 residues long. V was clipped by 4 bases and J by 5 bases, with 9 bases between them.

The chain couples TRBV5-6 to TRBJ2-7; perhaps TRBD1 as D (5 bases). The CDR3 spans 12 residues. Trimming took 4 bases from V and 6 from J, leaving 11 bases between them. CDR1 and CDR2 from the germline V gene are SGHDT and YYEEEE. CDR3 nucleotide sequence: TGTGCCAGCAGCATCAGAACAGGCGAGCAGTACTTC. This gives the protein CASSIRTGEQYF.

The chain carries TRBV6-1 and TRBJ1-5; a weak D match, TRBD1 (6 bases). From germline, CDR1 is MNHNS and CDR2 SASEGT. The CDR3 contains 16 residues. Trimming cost V 0 bases and J 7 bases, with 16 bases left between them. CDR3 loop: CASSEATSGGRQPQHF. CDR3 in DNA: TGTGCCAGCAGTGAAGCCACGTCCGGGGGGCGCCAGCCCCAGCATTTT.

The chain recombines TRBV7-2 with TRBJ2-5; the match to TRBD2 covers 7 bases. V dropped 5 bases and J dropped 1; count of bases not matched to a gene: 4. In germline, CDR1 is SGHTA, CDR2 FQGNSA. The CDR3 contains 14 residues. The CDR3 region is CASSPGLSQETQYF. The CDR3 bases are TGTGCCAGCAGCCCGGGACTATCCCAAGAGACCCAGTACTTC.

This chain links TRBV7-3 with TRBJ2-5; no clear D. This CDR3 spans 13 amino acids. V lost 5 bases, J lost 5 bases, and 12 bases lay in between. CDR1 is SGHTA, CDR2 FQGTGA, per germline. CDR3 in amino acids: CASSRIRMETQYF. CDR3 nucleotide sequence: TGTGCCAGCAGCCGCATCAGGATGGAGACCCAGTACTTC.

The rearrangement uses TRBV20-1 and TRBJ1-1; the D is unclear. The CDR3 has 13 residues. V shed 3 bases and J shed 0 bases, with 8 bases lying between them. Germline values: CDR1 DFQATT, CDR2 SNEGSKA (reference sequence). CDR3 protein: CSASIQMNTEAFF. The CDR3 DNA is TGCAGTGCTAGTATACAAATGAACACTGAAGCTTTCTTT.

V is TRBV7-2 and J is TRBJ1-1; TRBD1 agrees at 7 bases. This CDR3 spans 13 amino acids. The ends lost 3 bases at V and 3 bases at J; junction bases unmatched: 1. Germline CDR1 is SGHTA and CDR2 is FQGNSA. The CDR3 protein is CASSFDRDTEAFF. CDR3 nucleotide sequence: TGTGCCAGCAGCTTCGACAGGGACACTGAAGCTTTCTTT.

The chain is built from TRBV6-6 and TRBJ2-1, with TRBD2 as a possible D gene (5 bases). This CDR3 spans 13 amino acids. V lost 8 bases to trimming and J lost 4 bases, with 12 bases between them. Germline CDR1 and CDR2: MNHNY and SVGAGI (reference sequence). The CDR3 sequence is CASEGRSYNEQFF. The DNA of the CDR3 is TGTGCCAGCGAGGGAAGATCGTACAATGAGCAGTTCTTC.

The chain employs TRBV12-5 and TRBJ2-3, with a possible D match to TRBD1 (7 bases). Germline loops: CDR1 LGHNT, CDR2 FRNRAP. Trimming removed 2 bases at V and 3 bases at J, with 21 bases between. This CDR3 spans 18 amino acids. The CDR3 nucleotides read TGTGCTAGTGGTTTGCCGAAATTTACAGGGGCGGGAACAGATACGCAGTATTTT. Translating gives CASGLPKFTGAGTDTQYF.

This chain links TRBV5-4 with TRBJ1-1; 9 bases are shared with TRBD1. The CDR3 contains 15 residues. Germline-derived CDR1 and CDR2 are SGHNT and YYREEE (reference sequence). V lost 4 bases to trimming and J lost 0 bases; unmatched junction nucleotides: 4. The DNA of the CDR3 is TGTGCCAGCAGCACCCGGACAGGGGTGAACACTGAAGCTTTCTTT. Translation: CASSTRTGVNTEAFF.

The V call is TRBV6-5, the J call TRBJ1-6; D perhaps matches TRBD1 (6 bases). V was cut by 0 bases and J by 8 bases, with 14 bases left in between. Per the germline V gene, CDR1 is MNHEY and CDR2 is SVGAGI. CDR3 size: 16 residues. The CDR3 coding sequence is TGTGCCAGCAGTTACTCGCCGGTCAGGGGCGATTCACCCCTCCACTTT. This encodes CASSYSPVRGDSPLHF.

The chain joins TRBV18 to TRBJ2-7; D gene uncertain. The germline V gene has CDR1 KGHSH and CDR2 LQKENI. The CDR3 consists of 13 residues. The V end was cut by 0 bases, the J end by 3 bases, with 6 bases between. CDR3 coding DNA: TGTGCCAGCTCACCACCCTCCAGCTACGAGCAGTACTTC. Translation: CASSPPSSYEQYF.

In its sample, this clone was seen once. The rearrangement joins TRBV6-5 to TRBJ1-2; D is undetermined. CDR3 length: 14 residues. CDR1 and CDR2 from the germline V gene are MNHEY and SVGAGI. V lost 6 bases and J lost 8, with 19 bases in between. The chain's CDR3 is CASSRTGVLGGYTF. The CDR3 DNA follows: TGTGCCAGCAGCCGGACTGGGGTTTTAGGCGGCTACACCTTC.

J is TRBJ1-5 and V is TRBV30; no clear D. CDR3 size: 12 residues. Trimming stripped 5 bases from V and 4 bases from J, with 9 bases between. From germline, CDR1 is GTSNPN and CDR2 SVGIG (reference sequence). As DNA, the CDR3 is TGTGCCTGGGCCAACAGTAATCAGCCCCAGCATTTT. It translates to CAWANSNQPQHF.

J is TRBJ1-5 and V is TRBV7-3; tentative D call: TRBD1 (5 bases). This CDR3 comprises 14 residues. Germline CDR1 reads SGHTA; CDR2 reads FQGTGA. The ends were cut back, 8 bases at V and 3 bases at J, with 14 bases in the middle. CDR3 region: CASGRGQINQPQHF. The CDR3 DNA reads TGTGCCAGCGGGCGGGGCCAGATCAATCAGCCCCAGCATTTT.

J is TRBJ2-1 and V is TRBV9, with 7 bases fitting TRBD2. Germline CDR1 is SGDLS and CDR2 is YYNGEE. The CDR3 runs 16 residues. The junction had 7 bases not matched to a gene; V was cut back by 4 bases and J by 0 bases. CDR3 nucleotide sequence: TGTGCCAGCAGCCTCTGGAGCGGGATCTCCTACAATGAGCAGTTCTTC. Translation: CASSLWSGISYNEQFF.

The chain has TRBV24-1 and TRBJ2-1; 9 bases match TRBD2. Germline loops: CDR1 KGHDR, CDR2 SFDVKD. The CDR3 extends over 15 amino acids. V gave up 3 bases and J gave up 3 bases; unmatched junction bases: 2. CDR3 in amino acids: CATSDRRGGYNEQFF. In DNA form, the CDR3 reads TGTGCCACCAGTGATAGGCGGGGGGGCTACAATGAGCAGTTCTTC.

Points on this clone: One junction end does not reproduce the germline sequence, and a read error may be involved. The chain combines TRBV7-3 with TRBJ2-2; possible D gene TRBD2, 6 bases. Germline-derived CDR1 and CDR2 are SGHTA and FQGTGA. There are 11 residues in the CDR3. CDR3 region: CASSDGGKLFF. CDR3 coding DNA: TGTGCCAGCAGCGATGGCGGGAAGCTGTTTTTT.

This sequence joins TRBV3-1 (or the pseudogene TRBV3-2) and TRBJ2-2, with 7 bases aligning to TRBD2. The CDR3 contains 16 residues. Germline V gene lookup returns CDR1 LGHDT and CDR2 YNNKEL (reference sequence). The V segment lost 1 base and the J segment 5 bases; nucleotides outside the gene matches: 7. The CDR3 region has the DNA TGTGCCAGCAGCCAAGGGCCGCTAGCGGAAACCGGGGAGCTGTTTTTT. Its translation is CASSQGPLAETGELFF.

This clone has a single count. The CDR3 region is CASSTEQGKHTF. CDR3 bases: TGTGCCAGCAGTACAGAACAGGGAAAACACACCTTC. V is TRBV25-1 and J is TRBJ1-2; weak D call: TRBD1 (6 bases). The length of the CDR3 is 12 residues. Germline V gene sequence: CDR1 MGHDK, CDR2 SYGVNS. V was trimmed by 5 bases and J by 12 bases, leaving 16 bases between them.

The CDR3 spells CASSQDPQGNSPLHF. CDR3 bases: TGTGCCAGCAGCCAAGATCCACAGGGGAATTCACCCCTCCACTTT. The chain uses TRBV3-1 (or the pseudogene TRBV3-2) and TRBJ1-6, with TRBD1 identical over 7 bases. The V and J ends lost 0 bases and 7 bases, in that order; junction bases with no gene match: 3. The CDR3 sequence is 15 residues long. The V gene's germline CDR1 is LGHDT and CDR2 YNNKEL (reference sequence).

This clone showed up just once. The chain joins TRBV11-3 to TRBJ1-1; D remains ambiguous. Germline V gene sequence: CDR1 SGHNT, CDR2 YENEEA. Trimming shortened V by 2 bases and J by 5 bases, and 9 bases separated the two germline ends. This CDR3 contains 13 residues. DNA of the CDR3: TGTGCCAGCAGCTTAACGGTAATGACTGAAGCTTTCTTT. Translating gives CASSLTVMTEAFF.

The genes are TRBV19 and TRBJ1-2, with 11 positions matching TRBD1. From germline, CDR1 is LNHDA and CDR2 SQIVND (reference sequence). The CDR3 extends over 14 amino acids. V gave up 6 bases and J gave up 6 bases; unmatched junction bases: 6. CDR3 nucleotides: TGTGCCAGTAGACAAGGACAGGGGGCCGATGGCTACACCTTC. This gives the protein CASRQGQGADGYTF.

This chain connects TRBV5-4 to TRBJ1-3; 10 bases agree with TRBD1. Trimming took 4 bases from V and 2 from J; bases not matched to a gene: 9. This CDR3 contains 17 residues. CDR1 and CDR2 (germline): SGHNT, YYREEE (reference sequence). CDR3 nucleotides: TGTGCCAGCAGCACAGGACAGGGGGAACTAGCTGGAAACACCATATATTTT. It translates to CASSTGQGELAGNTIYF.

The V gene is TRBV6-9, the J gene TRBJ2-7; the D is unclear. Trimming shortened V by 0 bases and J by 3 bases, and 15 bases separated the two germline ends. This CDR3 spans 16 amino acids. The germline V gene has CDR1 MNHGY and CDR2 SVAAGI. CDR3 protein: CASSYSAGSLVYEQYF. CDR3 bases: TGTGCCAGCAGTTATTCGGCAGGAAGTCTTGTCTACGAGCAGTACTTC.

This chain links TRBV28 with TRBJ1-6; 8 bases are shared with TRBD1. This CDR3 spans 14 amino acids. Germline CDR1 reads MDHEN; CDR2 reads SYDVKM. V dropped 6 bases and J dropped 5; count of bases not matched to a gene: 3. CDR3 bases: TGTGCCAGCAGAACAGGGGGTCATAATTCACCCCTCCACTTT. Residues: CASRTGGHNSPLHF.

The V call is TRBV28, the J call TRBJ1-2, with D unresolved. The CDR3 covers 12 residues. Germline assignment: CDR1 MDHEN and CDR2 SYDVKM. The V end was cut by 7 bases, the J end by 8 bases, with 14 bases between. The CDR3: CASTAAVEGYTF. The CDR3 nucleotides read TGTGCCAGCACCGCAGCGGTAGAGGGCTACACCTTC.

The J gene is TRBJ2-7, the V gene TRBV24-1, with TRBD2 matching 7 bases. The CDR3 consists of 15 residues. CDR1 is KGHDR and CDR2 is SFDVKD in the germline V gene. V lost 3 bases to trimming and J lost 5 bases; unmatched junction nucleotides: 9. The CDR3 DNA reads as TGTGCCACCAGTGATCCGACGGCGGGAGAAGACGAGCAGTACTTC. Protein product: CATSDPTAGEDEQYF.

CDR3 loop: CASSLPLRGGYTF. The CDR3 DNA reads TGTGCCAGCAGCCTTCCTCTACGGGGTGGCTACACCTTC. This rearrangement joins TRBV5-6 to TRBJ1-2; D unclear. Germline V lookup: CDR1 SGHDT, CDR2 YYEEEE. Between the trimmed V and J ends, which lost 4 bases and 7 bases, there was a span of 14 bases. CDR3 length: 13 amino acids.